One and the same sample provided the 22 T cell receptor beta chains below, sequenced in a study of T cell changes during pregnancy in multiple sclerosis. The repertoire was sequenced with immunoSEQ multiplex PCR; TCRdb's copy has only in-frame clones and lacks some. The data show tens of thousands of clones, about 90% seen once. The source material was CD4+ T cells from peripheral blood mononuclear cells, sampled in the second trimester of pregnancy. Every receptor here comes from a female donor with multiple sclerosis, enrolled in a pregnancy study.

V usage is TRBV5-5 and J usage is TRBJ1-5; no clear D gene. CDR1 and CDR2 from the germline V gene are SGHKS and YYEKEE (reference sequence). Trimming removed 0 bases at V and 3 bases at J, with 7 bases between. CDR3 length: 14 residues. CDR3 region: CASSLGGNNQPQHF. In DNA form, the CDR3 reads TGTGCCAGCAGCTTGGGCGGGAACAATCAGCCCCAGCATTTT.

The chain carries TRBV7-2 and TRBJ1-1, with 8 bases aligning to TRBD1. With V trimmed by 2 bases and J by 4 bases, 6 bases remained unmatched. The CDR3 sequence is 15 residues long. From germline, CDR1 is SGHTA and CDR2 FQGNSA. The CDR3 loop is CASSLFQGAGTEAFF. For the CDR3, the DNA is TGTGCCAGCAGCTTATTTCAGGGGGCTGGCACTGAAGCTTTCTTT.

This rearrangement joins TRBV14 to TRBJ1-2; D ambiguous. Germline V CDR1 and CDR2: SGHDN, FVKESK. The CDR3 sequence is 15 residues long. Trimming stripped 1 base from V and 2 bases from J, with 11 bases between. The CDR3 sequence: CASSQVLGRNYGYTF. The CDR3 nucleotides are TGTGCCAGCAGCCAAGTTTTAGGGAGGAACTATGGCTACACCTTC. Full variable domain (missing parts from reference TRBV14 and TRBJ1-2): EAGVTQFPSHSVIEKGQTVTLRCDPISGHDNLYWYRRVMGKEIKFLLHFVKESKQDESGMPNNRFLAERTGGTYSTLKVQPAELEDSGVYFCASSQVLGRNYGYTFGSGTRLTVV.

V usage is TRBV5-1 and J usage is TRBJ2-4; D gene uncertain. Trimming removed 0 bases at V and 6 bases at J, with 16 bases between. CDR1 is SGHRS and CDR2 is YFSETQ in the germline V gene. The CDR3 is 16 amino acids. This CDR3 is CASSLAISGSGNIQYF. The CDR3 nucleotides read TGCGCCAGCAGCTTGGCCATTTCCGGCTCGGGAAACATTCAGTACTTC.

This chain uses TRBV14 with TRBJ2-2; D perhaps matches TRBD1 (6 bases). The CDR3 sequence is 15 residues long. Per germline, CDR1 SGHDN and CDR2 FVKESK. V gave up 5 bases and J gave up 5 bases, with 15 bases separating them. The CDR3 here is CASSIRAQGTGELFF. The CDR3, as DNA: TGTGCCAGCAGCATACGGGCCCAGGGGACCGGGGAGCTGTTTTTT.

Comments on this clone: A read error may produce the germline difference seen at one junction end. The rearrangement links TRBV7-8 to TRBJ1-5; D might be TRBD1 (5 bases). Germline values: CDR1 SGHVS, CDR2 FQNEAQ. The CDR3 is 18 amino acids. CDR3 residues: CANSSLMNAGRRYQPQHF. The CDR3, as DNA: TGTGCCAACAGCTCTCTGATGAACGCGGGGCGGAGGTATCAGCCCCAGCATTTT.

This clone was recorded only once. This chain uses TRBV25-1 with TRBJ2-1, with 14 bases matching TRBD2. V gave up 2 bases and J gave up 8 bases; unmatched junction bases: 5. This CDR3 has 16 amino acids. The germline V gene encodes CDR1 MGHDK and CDR2 SYGVNS. The DNA of the CDR3 is TGTGCCAGCAGTGAACCTGGACTAGCGGGGGGTCATGAGCAGTTCTTC. Protein sequence: CASSEPGLAGGHEQFF.

J is TRBJ1-6 and V is TRBV9, with TRBD1 as a possible D gene (5 bases). The germline gives CDR1 SGDLS, CDR2 YYNGEE. V lost 0 bases and J 10 bases, leaving 14 bases between the germline ends. The length of the CDR3 is 15 residues. The CDR3 nucleotides are TGTGCCAGCAGCGTAGAGGGGCAGGGTAGGTCACCCCTCCACTTT. It specifies CASSVEGQGRSPLHF.

This clone was detected only once. The rearrangement uses TRBV18 and TRBJ1-1; possibly TRBD1 for D (5 bases). The germline gives CDR1 KGHSH, CDR2 LQKENI. V lost 1 base to trimming and J lost 4 bases, with 10 bases between them. CDR3 length equals 14 residues. CDR3 coding DNA: TGTGCCAGCTCACCACAGGGGTTGGGCACTGAAGCTTTCTTT. Protein: CASSPQGLGTEAFF.

The chain joins TRBV11-2 to TRBJ2-2, with 10 bases fitting TRBD2. The V gene end was trimmed by 3 bases and the J gene end by 4 bases; junction bases not matched to a gene: 8. In germline, CDR1 is SGHAT, CDR2 FQNNGV. The CDR3 covers 17 residues. Here the CDR3 DNA reads TGTGCCAGCAGCTTGGTTAGCGGGGGGATAGGCACCGGGGAGCTGTTTTTT. Its protein is CASSLVSGGIGTGELFF.

The rearrangement joins TRBV2 to TRBJ1-5; D may be TRBD1 (5 bases). The CDR3 has 13 residues. Trimming removed 6 bases at V and 1 base at J, with 7 bases between. Per the germline V gene, CDR1 is SNHLY and CDR2 is FYNNEI. CDR3 DNA: TGTGCCAGCAGGAGACAGAGCAATCAGCCCCAGCATTTT. As protein: CASRRQSNQPQHF.

This chain uses TRBV6-5 with TRBJ1-2; 10 bases line up with TRBD1. Unmatched junction bases numbered 9, after V lost 7 bases and J lost 4 bases. Germline V gene data show CDR1 as MNHEY and CDR2 as SVGAGI. The CDR3 is 15 amino acids. CDR3 sequence (DNA): TGTGCCAGCAACGACAGGGGGCGAGGGGGCTATGGCTACACCTTC. Translation: CASNDRGRGGYGYTF.

The rearrangement joins TRBV6-5 to TRBJ2-7, with 7 positions matching TRBD1. Unmatched junction bases numbered 11, after V lost 6 bases and J lost 3 bases. CDR3 length: 15 amino acids. Germline V gives CDR1 MNHEY, CDR2 SVGAGI. CDR3 sequence (DNA): TGTGCCAGCAGCTCTCCGGGACAGAGGAACTACGAGCAGTACTTC. Its translation is CASSSPGQRNYEQYF.

The gene calls are TRBV2 and TRBJ1-5, with 9 positions matching TRBD1. The ends lost 3 bases at V and 7 bases at J; junction bases unmatched: 4. The CDR3 covers 14 residues. Germline V gene lookup returns CDR1 SNHLY and CDR2 FYNNEI. The chain's CDR3 is CASSDGTGLQPQHF. The CDR3 DNA reads TGTGCCAGCAGTGATGGGACAGGGCTGCAGCCCCAGCATTTT.

V is TRBV5-1 and J is TRBJ1-6; 7 positions match TRBD1. CDR3 size: 13 residues. The junction had 1 base not matched to a gene; V was cut back by 4 bases and J by 6 bases. Germline CDR1 and CDR2: SGHRS and YFSETQ. The CDR3 DNA sequence: TGCGCCAGCAGCCGGGACAGTAATTCACCCCTCCACTTT. Protein: CASSRDSNSPLHF.

The V and J genes are TRBV7-3 and TRBJ2-6, with D possibly matching TRBD1 (6 bases). Trimming stripped 2 bases from V and 2 bases from J, with 10 bases between. This CDR3 spans 16 amino acids. CDR1 SGHTA and CDR2 FQGTGA come from the germline V gene. Written as DNA, the CDR3 is TGTGCCAGCAGCTTACAGGGGAATACTGGGGCCAACGTCCTGACTTTC. It encodes CASSLQGNTGANVLTF.

The chain employs TRBV7-8 and TRBJ1-2, with D maybe TRBD1 (5 bases). V lost 5 bases, J lost 8 bases, and 27 bases lay in between. Germline CDR1 reads SGHVS; CDR2 reads FQNEAQ. This CDR3 spans 17 amino acids. The CDR3 DNA follows: TGTGCCAGCAGCCCAAAGAGGACAAGCCACCCCTTCCCGGGCTACACCTTC. Amino acid sequence: CASSPKRTSHPFPGYTF.

This sequence joins TRBV28 and TRBJ2-3; weak D call: TRBD2 (7 bases). V lost 5 bases, J lost 3 bases, and 15 bases lay in between. Per the germline V gene, CDR1 is MDHEN and CDR2 is SYDVKM. The CDR3 runs to 15 residues. The CDR3 region has the DNA TGTGCCAGCAGTCCATTGGGGGGGCAGACAGATACGCAGTATTTT. Encoded protein: CASSPLGGQTDTQYF.

The chain links TRBV7-9 to TRBJ2-3, with D hard to call. The CDR3 totals 14 residues. The germline V gene encodes CDR1 SEHNR and CDR2 FQNEAQ (reference sequence). The V end lost 6 bases, the J end lost 4 bases, and 14 bases lay between the germline ends. CDR3 residues: CASSETRSSDTQYF. The CDR3 DNA follows: TGTGCCAGCAGTGAAACAAGATCTTCAGATACGCAGTATTTT.

CDR3 sequence reads: CASSIGQSNQPQHF. As DNA, the CDR3 is TGTGCCAGTAGTATTGGACAGAGCAATCAGCCCCAGCATTTT. The rearrangement joins TRBV19 to TRBJ1-5, with D possibly TRBD1 on 6 matching bases. The CDR3 runs 14 residues. The germline V and J ends were trimmed by 3 bases and 1 base, with 7 bases remaining between them. Germline values: CDR1 LNHDA, CDR2 SQIVND (reference sequence).

The chain combines TRBV19 with TRBJ1-3; 8 positions match TRBD1. The germline V gene encodes CDR1 LNHDA and CDR2 SQIVND (reference sequence). CDR3 length: 17 residues. Losses at the gene ends were 6 bases for V and 0 bases for J; bases not matched to a gene: 10. In DNA form, the CDR3 reads TGTGCCAGTAGCCAGGGGGCGACAGGAACCTCTGGAAACACCATATATTTT. Translated, it gives CASSQGATGTSGNTIYF.

The chain couples TRBV5-6 to TRBJ2-3, with D perhaps TRBD1 (6 bases). Trimming removed 6 bases at V and 6 bases at J, with 14 bases between. CDR1 and CDR2 from the germline V gene are SGHDT and YYEEEE. The CDR3 runs to 13 residues. CDR3: CASNPTGFDTQYF. The CDR3 nucleotides are TGTGCCAGCAACCCGACAGGCTTCGATACGCAGTATTTT.